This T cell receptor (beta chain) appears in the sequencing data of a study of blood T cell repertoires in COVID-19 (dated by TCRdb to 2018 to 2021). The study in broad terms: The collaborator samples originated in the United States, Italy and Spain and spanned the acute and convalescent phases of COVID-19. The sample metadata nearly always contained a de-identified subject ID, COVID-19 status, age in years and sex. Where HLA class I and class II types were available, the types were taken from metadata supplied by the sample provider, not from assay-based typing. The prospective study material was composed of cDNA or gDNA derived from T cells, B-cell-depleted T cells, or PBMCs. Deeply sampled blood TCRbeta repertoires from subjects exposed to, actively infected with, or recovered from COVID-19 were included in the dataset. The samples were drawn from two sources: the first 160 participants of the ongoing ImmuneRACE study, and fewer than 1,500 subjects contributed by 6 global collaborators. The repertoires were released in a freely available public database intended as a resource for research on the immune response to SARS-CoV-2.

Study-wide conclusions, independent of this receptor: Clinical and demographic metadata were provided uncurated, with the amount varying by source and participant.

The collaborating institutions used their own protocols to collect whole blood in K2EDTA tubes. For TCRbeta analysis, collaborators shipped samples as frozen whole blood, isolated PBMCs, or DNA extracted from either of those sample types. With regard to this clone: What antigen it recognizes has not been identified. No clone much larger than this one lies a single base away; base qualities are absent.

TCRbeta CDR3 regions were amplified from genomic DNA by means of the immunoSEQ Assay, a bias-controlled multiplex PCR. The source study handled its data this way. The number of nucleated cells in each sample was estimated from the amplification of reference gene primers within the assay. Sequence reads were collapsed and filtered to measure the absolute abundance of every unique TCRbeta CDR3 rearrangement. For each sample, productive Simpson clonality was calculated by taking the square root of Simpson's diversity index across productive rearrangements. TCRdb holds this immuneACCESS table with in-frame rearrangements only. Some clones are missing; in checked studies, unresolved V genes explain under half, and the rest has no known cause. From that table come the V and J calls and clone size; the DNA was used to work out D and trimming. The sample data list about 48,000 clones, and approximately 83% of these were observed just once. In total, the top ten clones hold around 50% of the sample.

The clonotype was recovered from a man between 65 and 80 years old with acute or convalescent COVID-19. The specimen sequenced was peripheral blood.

The DNA sequence is TGTGCCAGCAGAAGGGACATTCCGAATGAAAAACTGTTTTTT. It translates as CASRRDIPNEKLFF. In this chain, TRBV11-2 is recombined with TRBJ1-4, with a tentative D gene TRBD1 over 6 matching bases. Trimming costs V 6 bases and J 5 bases, and their ends lie 13 bases apart. According to the germline V gene, CDR1 reads SGHAT and CDR2 reads FQNNGV. The CDR3, from cysteine to phenylalanine, totals 14 residues. CDR3 DNA only is kept here, 42 bases in frame from base 1.